The source of this T cell receptor beta chain is a study of T cell repertoires in cytomegalovirus infection. About the study: CMV infection and matching HLA type were both indicated by public TCR beta signatures. The study, taken as a whole, reports: CMV-specific TCR beta clonotypes restricted by HLA-C dominated the ex vivo response.

Only a few counts were recorded for this clonotype. Its antigen is undetermined. TCRdb used MiXCR to reprocess the reads, holding one entry per CDR3 protein. The sample holds 150,000 to 200,000 distinct CDR3 sequences, more than 9% seen once. Trimming shortened V by 5 bases and J by 12 bases, and 19 bases separated the two germline ends. This CDR3 has 13 amino acids. CDR1 SGHVS and CDR2 FQNEAQ come from the germline V gene. The TCR comes from a human donor in good health (CMV status not recorded). Some clones in this sample may be carry-over from other donors' samples. The sequenced sample was PBMCs. The chain uses TRBV7-8 and TRBJ1-2; D uncertain. The CDR3 nucleotides are TGTGCCAGCAGCCCGGAGGACCCGAGGAGTAACACCTTC. Encoded protein: CASSPEDPRSNTF. Complete variable domain (other parts from reference TRBV7-8 and TRBJ1-2): GAGVSQSPRYKVAKRGQDVALRCDPISGHVSLFWYQQALGQGPEFLTYFQNEAQLDKSGLPSDRFFAERPEGSVSTLKIQRTQQEDSAVYLCASSPEDPRSNTFGSGTRLTVV.